These 3 T cell receptor beta chains were all obtained from the same sample, sequenced in a study of cytomegalovirus exposure and HLA in healthy donors. The study ran its PCR with 60 Vbeta and 13 Jbeta primers. TCRdb's table, derived via immunoSEQ multiplex PCR, lists solely in-frame clones and lacks some. This table holds around 140,000 clones, just over 65% found once. Sequencing input: PBMCs. The source is a woman aged 60-75 years in good health and CMV-seronegative.

The chain combines TRBV19 with TRBJ2-3, with D possibly matching TRBD1 (6 bases). V lost 7 bases and J 1 base, leaving 9 bases between the germline ends. This CDR3 spans 13 amino acids. Germline CDR1 and CDR2: LNHDA and SQIVND (reference sequence). The CDR3 region has the DNA TGTGCCAGTACCCAGGGGCGCACAGATACGCAGTATTTT. As protein: CASTQGRTDTQYF.

The chain has TRBV19 and TRBJ1-2; D is uncertain. The CDR3 is 11 residues long. The V end lost 6 bases, the J end lost 6 bases, and 8 bases lay between the germline ends. The germline V gene encodes CDR1 LNHDA and CDR2 SQIVND (reference sequence). CDR3 bases: TGTGCCAGTAGGAGAGGCGATGGCTACACCTTC. Its protein is CASRRGDGYTF.

CDR3 nucleotide sequence: TGTGCCAGCAGCAGATATGGGGGGGTGCGATATAGCAATCAGCCCCAGCATTTT. This codes for CASSRYGGVRYSNQPQHF. This chain joins TRBV7-2 and TRBJ1-5, with D perhaps TRBD1 (5 bases). V lost 5 bases to trimming and J lost 0 bases, with 20 bases between them. CDR1 is SGHTA and CDR2 is FQGNSA in the germline V gene. The CDR3 runs 18 residues.